Included here is one TCR beta chain sequence, with context. Its antigen is unknown. Base quality data are lacking; no much larger clone is found one base away. V is clipped by 4 bases and J by 8 bases, and the sequence between their germline boundaries is 10 bases long. The CDR3 runs 12 amino acids, cysteine and phenylalanine included. Kept here is only the CDR3 DNA, which spans 36 bases and is read in frame from base 1. In the germline V gene (reference sequence), CDR1 corresponds to SGHNT and CDR2 to YYREEE. The sample is drawn from a study of Ad26.COV2.S vaccination and SARS-CoV-2 variants (dated by TCRdb to the early 2020s). In the study overall: Sequencing of the TCRbeta repertoire served to evaluate the specificity and breadth of SARS-CoV-2-reactive T cell receptors following Ad26.COV2.S vaccination. The TCR-sequenced set comprised approximately 32 samples: around 20 Ad26.COV2.S vaccine recipients, 5 placebo recipients and 8 SARS-CoV-2 convalescent individuals.

General study outcomes and caveats: Higher spike-specific TCR breadth was observed in Ad26.COV2.S recipients than in placebo recipients (P = 0.0014). Substantial breadth of spike-specific CD8+ and CD4+ T cell responses was reported after vaccination. Vaccine and placebo recipients had similar non-spike TCR breadth, a finding consistent with the vaccine containing only spike. According to the authors, total T cell responses may have been underestimated by the TCR breadth and depth analyses.

This specimen's time point label, per the study, means: individuals recovered from natural SARS-CoV-2 infection. TCRbeta CDR3 regions were sequenced with the immunoSEQ Assay. After extraction, genomic DNA underwent amplification by bias-controlled multiplex PCR, followed by high-throughput sequencing. The published analysis was carried out like this. To quantify the absolute abundance of every unique TCRbeta CDR3 region, sequences were collapsed and filtered. T cell fraction was estimated by normalization of TCRbeta template counts to usable DNA, with usable DNA being measured through amplification of reference genes present in all nucleated cells. Repertoire TCRs were annotated as SARS-CoV-2-specific when V gene, CDR3 amino acid sequence and J gene were exactly matched to a known reactive TCR set. The reference SARS-CoV-2 TCR set was obtained from MIRA and was filtered for enrichment in COVID-19-positive ImmuneCODE repertoires, whereby public or cross-reactive TCRs were removed. Based on the MIRA antigens, annotated TCRs were further analysed at the level of specific ORF or position within ORF. Breadth was defined as annotated unique rearrangements over total unique productive rearrangements; depth was the summed frequency of those rearrangements. Two-sided Wilcoxon rank-sum tests were used to compare TCR breadth between groups. TCRdb mirrors the immuneACCESS table, restricted to in-frame sequences. Some clones are absent from its copies; in checked studies, under half trace to an unresolved V gene, and the reason for the others is unknown. V and J calls plus clone size are reproduced from that table; the DNA served to infer D and trimming. The sample table lists tens of thousands of clones, more than 70% of them with a count of one. Of the sample, about 16% falls within the top ten clones.

The V and J genes are TRBV5-4 and TRBJ2-1; matching of 6 bases hints at TRBD1 as the D gene. Sequencing used peripheral blood, obtained after recovery from COVID-19. The receptor's source is a human donor who had recovered from COVID-19. The CDR3: CASSVDSYEQFF. The nucleotides are TGTGCCAGCAGCGTGGACAGCTATGAGCAGTTCTTC.